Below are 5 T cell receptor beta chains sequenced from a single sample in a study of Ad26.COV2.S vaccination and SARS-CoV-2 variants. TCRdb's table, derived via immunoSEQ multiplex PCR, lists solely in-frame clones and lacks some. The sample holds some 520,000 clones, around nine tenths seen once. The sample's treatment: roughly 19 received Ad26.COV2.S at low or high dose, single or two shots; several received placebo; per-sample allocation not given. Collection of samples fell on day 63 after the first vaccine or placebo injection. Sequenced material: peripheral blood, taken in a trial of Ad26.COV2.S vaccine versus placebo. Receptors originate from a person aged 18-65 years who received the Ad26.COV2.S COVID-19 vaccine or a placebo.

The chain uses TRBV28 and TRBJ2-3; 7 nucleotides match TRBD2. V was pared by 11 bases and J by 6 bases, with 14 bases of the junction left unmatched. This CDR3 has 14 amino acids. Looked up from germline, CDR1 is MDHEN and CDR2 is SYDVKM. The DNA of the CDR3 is TGTGCCTCGCGGGAGAGACCGTCGTTTGATACGCAGTATTTT. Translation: CASRERPSFDTQYF.

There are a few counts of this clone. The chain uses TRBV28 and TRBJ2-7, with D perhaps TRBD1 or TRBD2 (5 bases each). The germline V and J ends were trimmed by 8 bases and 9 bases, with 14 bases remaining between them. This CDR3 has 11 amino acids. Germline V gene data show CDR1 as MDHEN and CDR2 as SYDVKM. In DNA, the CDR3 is TGTGCCAGCGAAATGGGACGCCGGCAGTACTTC. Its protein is CASEMGRRQYF. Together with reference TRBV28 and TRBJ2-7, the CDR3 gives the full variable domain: DVKVTQSSRYLVKRTGEKVFLECVQDMDHENMFWYRQDPGLGLRLIYFSYDVKMKEKGDIPEGYSVSREKKERFSLILESASTNQTSMYLCASEMGRRQYFGPGTRLTVT.

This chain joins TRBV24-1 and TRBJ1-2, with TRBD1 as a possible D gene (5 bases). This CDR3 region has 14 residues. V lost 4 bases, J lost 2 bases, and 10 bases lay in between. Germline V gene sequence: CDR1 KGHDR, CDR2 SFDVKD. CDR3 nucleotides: TGTGCCACCAGTGACCCGCGGGGCAACTATGGCTACACCTTC. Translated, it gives CATSDPRGNYGYTF.

In nucleotides, the CDR3 is TGTGCCAGCAGCCGCATCCGGGACAGCAAATACTACGAGCAGTACTTC. This encodes CASSRIRDSKYYEQYF. The chain recombines TRBV7-2 with TRBJ2-7, with 7 bases that match TRBD1. CDR3 length equals 16 residues. V trimming: 5 bases; J trimming: 3 bases; junction bases outside the gene matches: 13. Germline V gene lookup returns CDR1 SGHTA and CDR2 FQGNSA.

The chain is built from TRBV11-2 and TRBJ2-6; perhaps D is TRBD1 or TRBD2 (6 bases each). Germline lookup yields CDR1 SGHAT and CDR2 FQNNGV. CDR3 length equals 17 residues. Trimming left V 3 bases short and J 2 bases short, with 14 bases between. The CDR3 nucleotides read TGTGCCAGCAGCTTTGCCGGGGGCCGCGCTGGGGCCAACGTCCTGACTTTC. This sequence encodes CASSFAGGRAGANVLTF.